Reported below is one T cell receptor beta chain. This clone's antigen is unknown. Within one base of it there is no much larger clone, and no base qualities were kept. Libraries were built with the immunoSEQ multiplex PCR assay. TCRdb re-hosts the immuneACCESS table, in-frame sequences only. Its copies lack some clones; in the studies checked, an unresolved V gene accounts for under half of them, and the cause for the rest is not known. The sample has 700,000 to 750,000 clones on record, 70% to 90% of them singletons. The ten largest make up 0.0095% to 0.011% of the sample. The data stem from a study of shared T cell receptors in the human thymus (dated by TCRdb to the early 2020s). In the study overall: The study examined how self-reactive, shared T-cell receptor alpha chains are generated in the human thymus.

The sample was also linked to a second study, of human thymus T cells. As that second study puts it: Donors were immunologically healthy infants undergoing open corrective cardiac surgery for congenital heart defects in Finland. Thymus tissue was collected as surgical resects that were removed during corrective cardiac surgery. Both the thymic and the peripheral blood repertoires appeared to show biased V and J gene segment usage. Highly overlapping thymic TCR repertoires among unrelated individuals were reported in the related research. TCR alpha and beta repertoires from seven to nine infant thymus samples and a few related peripheral blood samples were characterized in the study. The cohort included over five male and two female infants, with donor ages spanning 7 to 244 days. Thymocytes were freed from the tissue by mechanical means and kept at -70 degrees C as pellets of roughly 9-34 million cells. A QIAsymphony instrument was used to extract genomic DNA from frozen cell pellets. Using the immunoSEQ multiplex PCR assay, the TCRB and TCRAD loci were amplified from a standardized quantity of quality-controlled genomic DNA. The amplicons spanned the V(D)J region and were long enough to cover the CDR3 and allow V and J genes to be identified. Through the commercial immunoSEQ service, the amplicons were sequenced on an Illumina platform. Primer bias and sequencing errors were corrected using previously described methods, and TCRAD and TCRB definitions followed the IMGT database. Analysis of the repertoires was done with immunoSEQ Analyzer 3.0 and VDJTools and included basic statistics, V/J segment usage, diversity estimates, rarefaction and pairwise overlap. Diversity was estimated using the Chao1, ChaoE, Efron-Thisted, Shannon and inverse Simpson indices, and was also estimated on datasets down-sampled to the size of the smallest sample. Repertoire overlap was assessed by strict matching of CDR3 nucleotide sequence, V gene and J gene, and clustering was done by Jaccard-based multidimensional scaling. On average, thymus samples gave 750,000 to 950,000 unique TCRB clonotypes, whereas blood samples gave some 84,000.

The clonotype was recovered from a girl less than two years old with a congenital heart defect. Donor details come from another sample of the same person, matched by shared clones. Sequenced input: thymocytes.

The sequenced DNA is TGTGCCAGCAGTGAAGTCGGGGGAGCTAACTATGGCTACACCTTC. This gives the protein CASSEVGGANYGYTF. Here the chain combines TRBV6-4 and TRBJ1-2; TRBD1 is a weak D gene call, 5 bases matching. The germline V gene gives CDR1 as MRHNA and CDR2 as SNTAGT. V is cut by 3 bases and J by 0 bases, and the space between the germline ends is 11 bases. Spanning cysteine to phenylalanine, the CDR3 consists of 15 amino acids. Only the CDR3 portion is preserved as DNA: 45 bases, with reading frame beginning at the first base.